This T cell receptor beta chain originates from a study of T cell responses to AZD1222 COVID-19 vaccine. Germline values: CDR1 SGDLS, CDR2 YYNGEE. The CDR3 consists of 13 residues. V shed 0 bases and J shed 6 bases, with 6 bases lying between them. The assay was immunoSEQ multiplex PCR, and TCRdb's table has in-frame clones only and misses some. In the table there are about 170,000 clones, roughly nine tenths of which are singletons. The chain combines TRBV9 with TRBJ2-2; D not certain. The sequenced sample was peripheral blood, obtained 28 days after the second AZD1222 dose. The TCR was taken from an adult who received the AZD1222 COVID-19 vaccine. The DNA of the CDR3 is TGTGCCAGCAGCGTAGGAACACCCGGGGAGCTGTTTTTT. It codes for CASSVGTPGELFF.